Presented here are 5 T cell receptor beta chains from one specimen sequenced in a study of blood T cell repertoires in COVID-19. Profiling relied on immunoSEQ multiplex PCR, and the TCRdb table lists in-frame clones only, not all of them. The table records roughly 150,000 clones, roughly 84% of them present only once. The sequenced material came from peripheral blood. These TCRs come from a woman aged 55-69 years with COVID-19, enrolled during active disease.

The CDR3 here is CASSFPGQNNSPLHF. The CDR3 coding sequence is TGCGCCAGCAGCTTTCCGGGACAGAATAATTCACCCCTCCACTTT. V is TRBV5-1 and J is TRBJ1-6; 7 nucleotides line up with TRBD1. V dropped 2 bases and J dropped 5; count of bases not matched to a gene: 4. Germline V gene data show CDR1 as SGHRS and CDR2 as YFSETQ. The CDR3 contains 15 residues.

The CDR3 DNA sequence: TGTGCCAGCAGCTTAGGAGGACTAGGCTCCTACGAGCAGTACTTC. It is translated as CASSLGGLGSYEQYF. The chain employs TRBV7-9 and TRBJ2-7; 7 bases match TRBD2. Germline trimming cut 1 base from V and 0 bases from J; bases unmatched to any gene: 3. The CDR3 consists of 15 residues. In germline, CDR1 is SEHNR, CDR2 FQNEAQ (reference sequence).

The rearrangement links TRBV27 to TRBJ1-1; unclear D gene. Germline V gene data show CDR1 as MNHEY and CDR2 as SMNVEV (reference sequence). CDR3 length: 13 residues. V lost 3 bases, J lost 3 bases, and 8 bases lay in between. CDR3 loop: CASSFGVDTEAFF. The CDR3 DNA sequence: TGTGCCAGCAGTTTCGGGGTAGACACTGAAGCTTTCTTT.

The chain has TRBV29-1 and TRBJ1-2, with unresolved D. Trimming cost V 4 bases and J 4 bases, with 10 bases left between them. Germline V gives CDR1 SQVTM, CDR2 ANQGSEA. The CDR3 loop spans 12 amino acids. This CDR3 reads CSVAEGFYGYTF. As DNA, the CDR3 is TGCAGCGTTGCGGAGGGATTCTATGGCTACACCTTC. Variable domain in full (rest from reference TRBV29-1 and TRBJ1-2): SAVISQKPSRDICQRGTSLTIQCQVDSQVTMMFWYRQQPGQSLTLIATANQGSEATYESGFVIDKFPISRPNLTFSTLTVSNMSPEDSSIYLCSVAEGFYGYTFGSGTRLTVV.

The V call is TRBV5-1, the J call TRBJ2-3; tentatively, D is TRBD1 (6 bases). V was shortened by 5 bases and J by 1 base, with 11 bases between the two germline ends. The CDR3 has 14 residues. Germline CDR1 SGHRS, CDR2 YFSETQ. The CDR3 reads CASSSYRGTDTQYF. The CDR3 DNA follows: TGCGCCAGCAGTTCTTACAGGGGCACAGATACGCAGTATTTT.